These 32 T cell receptor beta chains share one sample of origin, sequenced in a study of blood T cells in healthy people across ages. It was with a sample-barcoded 5' primer and a J-beta primer mix that a second PCR of about 7 to 12 cycles was run. From the 5' RACE reads, TCRdb called clonotypes with MiXCR, one entry per CDR3 protein. This sample yields some 1.5 million distinct CDR3 sequences, of which about 45% are seen a single time; approximately 4.1% belongs to the top ten. Specimen: blood. The receptor source for this set is a woman aged 18-29 years in good health.

The chain carries TRBV30 and TRBJ2-1, with D possibly matching TRBD2 (6 bases). The CDR3 is 16 amino acids. Germline V gene sequence: CDR1 GTSNPN, CDR2 SVGIG (reference sequence). Trimming removed 0 bases at V and 10 bases at J, with 22 bases between. CDR3 amino acids: CAWSVLGWGVLNEQFF. CDR3 sequence (DNA): TGTGCCTGGAGTGTACTCGGGTGGGGGGTCTTGAACGAGCAGTTCTTC.

The chain uses TRBV6-5 and TRBJ1-3, with unresolved D. V was cut by 6 bases and J by 0 bases, with 12 bases left in between. Per the germline V gene, CDR1 is MNHEY and CDR2 is SVGAGI. The CDR3 contains 15 residues. This CDR3 reads CASRKLGISGNTIYF. The CDR3 nucleotides read TGTGCCAGCAGAAAATTGGGTATCTCTGGAAACACCATATATTTT.

This rearrangement joins TRBV3-1 to TRBJ1-4, with 10 bases fitting TRBD1. This CDR3 comprises 15 residues. Trimming removed 5 bases from V and 8 bases from J; junction bases left unmatched: 8. Germline loops: CDR1 LGHDT, CDR2 YNNKEL (reference sequence). CDR3: CASSSSTGGYEKLFF. CDR3 DNA sequence: TGTGCCAGCAGCTCGTCGACAGGGGGCTACGAAAAACTGTTTTTT.

In its sample, this clonotype was seen a few times. V and J are TRBV20-1 and TRBJ2-3; 9 bases align to TRBD2. The CDR3 loop spans 12 amino acids. Germline CDR1 DFQATT, CDR2 SNEGSKA (reference sequence). CDR3 residues: CSLAGDADTQYF. For the CDR3, the DNA is TGCAGCTTAGCGGGAGATGCTGATACGCAGTATTTT.

This clonotype has more than one count but fewer than ten. V and J are TRBV20-1 and TRBJ2-5; D tentatively fits TRBD1 or TRBD2 (7 bases each). Germline V gives CDR1 DFQATT, CDR2 SNEGSKA (reference sequence). There are 15 residues in the CDR3. Trimming removed 5 bases from V and 11 bases from J, with 27 bases in between. This CDR3 is CSAPRAGQRYNEQYF. In nucleotides, the CDR3 is TGCAGTGCTCCTCGAGCGGGACAGAGGTACAATGAGCAGTACTTC.

The rearrangement uses TRBV24-1 and TRBJ2-1, with D maybe TRBD2 (6 bases). This CDR3 contains 16 residues. From germline, CDR1 is KGHDR and CDR2 SFDVKD. The V end was cut by 5 bases, the J end by 0 bases, with 13 bases between. CDR3 bases: TGTGCCACCAGTGTGTCACTAGCCGGCTCCTACAATGAGCAGTTCTTC. It specifies CATSVSLAGSYNEQFF.

The chain carries TRBV18 and TRBJ2-7; D gene uncertain. Trimming shortened V by 0 bases and J by 1 base, and 13 bases separated the two germline ends. The CDR3 sequence is 16 residues long. Germline values: CDR1 KGHSH, CDR2 LQKENI. The CDR3 DNA sequence: TGTGCCAGCTCACCACCGTCCCTAGACCGATCCTACGAGCAGTACTTC. Translating gives CASSPPSLDRSYEQYF.

CDR3 coding DNA: TGTGCCAGCATCTGGTTTGAGAACACTGAAGCTTTCTTT. Protein product: CASIWFENTEAFF. The V gene is TRBV7-9, the J gene TRBJ1-1; D call uncertain. V lost 7 bases to trimming and J lost 1 base, with 10 bases between them. The CDR3 spans 13 residues. The germline gives CDR1 SEHNR, CDR2 FQNEAQ (reference sequence).

About this clonotype: The junction does not match germline at one end; this may be a read error. This chain connects TRBV20-1 to TRBJ2-3; 12 nucleotides line up with TRBD2. Germline V gene sequence: CDR1 DFQATT, CDR2 SNEGSKA (reference sequence). This CDR3 has 16 residues. The CDR3 here is CSARGLAGGSTDTRYF. CDR3 nucleotides: TGCAGTGCTAGAGGTCTAGCGGGGGGGAGCACAGATACGCGGTATTTT.

The chain employs TRBV20-1 and TRBJ2-1, with D unclear. The V and J ends lost 1 base and 7 bases respectively, with 11 bases between them. Germline assignment: CDR1 DFQATT and CDR2 SNEGSKA (reference sequence). The CDR3 runs to 13 residues. CDR3 coding DNA: TGCAGTGCTAGAGCCCTGGGATTAAATGAGCAGTTCTTC. Its translation: CSARALGLNEQFF.

This clonotype was counted only a few times. The chain combines TRBV12-3 or TRBV12-4 with TRBJ2-7; a weak D match, TRBD1 (6 bases). The CDR3 spans 13 residues. Trimming stripped 6 bases from V and 1 base from J, with 10 bases between. CDR3 bases: TGTGCCAGCAGGTATACAGGGTCCTACGAGCAGTACTTC. Translating gives CASRYTGSYEQYF.

V and J are TRBV2 and TRBJ2-2, with 11 bases aligning to TRBD1. Per germline, CDR1 SNHLY and CDR2 FYNNEI. V was pared by 6 bases and J by 0 bases, with 0 bases of the junction left unmatched. This CDR3 comprises 15 residues. CDR3 in amino acids: CASRGQGANTGELFF. CDR3 bases: TGTGCCAGCAGGGGACAGGGGGCGAACACCGGGGAGCTGTTTTTT.

This chain joins TRBV5-1 and TRBJ2-7; 7 bases fit TRBD2. V lost 4 bases, J lost 7 bases, and 17 bases stayed unmatched. Germline CDR1 and CDR2: SGHRS and YFSETQ. The CDR3 extends over 16 amino acids. The CDR3 DNA sequence: TGCGCCAGCAGCCTCGACCCGACTAGCAGATACAATGAGCAGTACTTC. Encoded protein: CASSLDPTSRYNEQYF.

This chain links TRBV28 with TRBJ2-7; 7 nucleotides match TRBD1. Trimming at V came to 4 bases and at J to 4 bases, leaving 13 bases not matched to a gene. The germline V gene encodes CDR1 MDHEN and CDR2 SYDVKM. The CDR3 consists of 16 residues. DNA of the CDR3: TGTGCCAGCAGTTCCTACGTGAGGGGGCAAGGGTACGAGCAGTACTTC. It yields the protein CASSSYVRGQGYEQYF. Full variable domain (remainder filled in from reference TRBV28 and TRBJ2-7): DVKVTQSSRYLVKRTGEKVFLECVQDMDHENMFWYRQDPGLGLRLIYFSYDVKMKEKGDIPEGYSVSREKKERFSLILESASTNQTSMYLCASSSYVRGQGYEQYFGPGTRLTVT.

At least ten counts were recorded for this clonotype. The chain links TRBV3-1 to TRBJ2-3; weak D call: TRBD1 (7 bases). This CDR3 has 16 amino acids. Trimming shortened V by 4 bases and J by 3 bases, and 17 bases separated the two germline ends. Per the germline V gene, CDR1 is LGHDT and CDR2 is YNNKEL (reference sequence). As DNA, the CDR3 is TGTGCCAGCAGCCTGCAGGGGGGTTTATGGACAGATACGCAGTATTTT. Its protein product is CASSLQGGLWTDTQYF.

The rearrangement links TRBV20-1 to TRBJ1-5; no firm D call. Germline loops: CDR1 DFQATT, CDR2 SNEGSKA (reference sequence). The length of the CDR3 is 15 residues. V lost 0 bases to trimming and J lost 4 bases, with 13 bases between them. As DNA, the CDR3 is TGCAGTGCTAGAGATGTGGAGGCCTCAAATCAGCCCCAGCATTTT. Its protein is CSARDVEASNQPQHF.

J is TRBJ2-3 and V is TRBV7-2; TRBD2 is a possible D gene (5 bases). This CDR3 comprises 16 residues. Trimming stripped 5 bases from V and 0 bases from J, with 15 bases between. Germline assignment: CDR1 SGHTA and CDR2 FQGNSA. This chain's CDR3 is CASSRPRRTSTDTQYF. In nucleotides, the CDR3 is TGTGCCAGCAGCCGCCCTAGGCGGACTAGCACAGATACGCAGTATTTT.

The chain uses TRBV7-9 and TRBJ2-1; 7 bases are shared with TRBD2. The CDR3 runs to 13 residues. The V segment lost 6 bases and the J segment 6 bases; nucleotides outside the gene matches: 5. The germline CDR1 and CDR2 sequences are SEHNR and FQNEAQ (reference sequence). The CDR3 here is CASSRLAINEQFF. CDR3 DNA: TGTGCCAGCAGTCGACTAGCCATCAATGAGCAGTTCTTC. Filled out from reference TRBV7-9 and TRBJ2-1, the complete variable domain reads DTGVSQNPRHKITKRGQNVTFRCDPISEHNRLYWYRQTLGQGPEFLTYFQNEAQLEKSRLLSDRFSAERPKGSFSTLEIQRTEQGDSAMYLCASSRLAINEQFFGPGTRLTVL.

The V gene is TRBV20-1, the J gene TRBJ2-3; 7 bases fit TRBD1. This CDR3 comprises 13 residues. From germline, CDR1 is DFQATT and CDR2 SNEGSKA (reference sequence). The V segment lost 5 bases and the J segment 0 bases; nucleotides outside the gene matches: 2. The CDR3, as DNA: TGCAGTGCTCCGGACAGGAGCACAGATACGCAGTATTTT. Its protein is CSAPDRSTDTQYF.

This clonotype has only a few counts. The chain couples TRBV5-4 to TRBJ2-7; 7 nucleotides match TRBD2. Losses at the gene ends were 4 bases for V and 7 bases for J; bases not matched to a gene: 8. Germline values: CDR1 SGHNT, CDR2 YYREEE (reference sequence). The CDR3 runs to 13 residues. CDR3 bases: TGTGCCAGCAGCAGGGGAGGGAGTGAAGAGCAGTACTTC. Amino acid sequence: CASSRGGSEEQYF. The whole variable domain, filled in from reference TRBV5-4 and TRBJ2-7, reads ETGVTQSPTHLIKTRGQQVTLRCSSQSGHNTVSWYQQALGQGPQFIFQYYREEENGRGNFPPRFSGLQFPNYSSELNVNALELDDSALYLCASSRGGSEEQYFGPGTRLTVT.

This clonotype has a handful of counts. V is TRBV28 and J is TRBJ2-1; D perhaps matches TRBD1 (6 bases). There are 13 residues in the CDR3. Per germline, CDR1 MDHEN and CDR2 SYDVKM. The germline V and J ends were trimmed by 2 bases and 9 bases, with 11 bases remaining between them. CDR3 DNA sequence: TGTGCCAGCAGTTTAGTGGACAGAAGTGAGCAGTTCTTC. This encodes CASSLVDRSEQFF. Using reference TRBV28 and TRBJ2-1 for the parts outside the CDR3, the full variable domain is DVKVTQSSRYLVKRTGEKVFLECVQDMDHENMFWYRQDPGLGLRLIYFSYDVKMKEKGDIPEGYSVSREKKERFSLILESASTNQTSMYLCASSLVDRSEQFFGPGTRLTVL.

The V call is TRBV11-2, the J call TRBJ2-7, with TRBD2 matching over 8 bases. CDR1 SGHAT and CDR2 FQNNGV come from the germline V gene. Trimming took 5 bases from V and 2 from J; bases not matched to a gene: 5. This CDR3 is 14 amino acids long. The CDR3 protein is CASSGEREPYEQYF. The CDR3 DNA sequence: TGTGCCAGCAGCGGCGAGCGGGAGCCCTACGAGCAGTACTTC.

This clonotype was found a few times. The J gene is TRBJ1-5, the V gene TRBV4-1; no clear D. The CDR3 is 14 amino acids. Per the germline V gene, CDR1 is MGHRA and CDR2 is YSYEKL. V gave up 0 bases and J gave up 9 bases, with 12 bases separating them. The chain's CDR3 is CASSQEGDQLPQHF. CDR3 bases: TGCGCCAGCAGCCAAGAGGGTGACCAGTTGCCCCAGCATTTT.

This chain joins TRBV12-3 or TRBV12-4 and TRBJ2-3; 8 positions match TRBD2. CDR3 length: 16 residues. The trim removed 1 base at V and 2 bases at J, leaving 5 bases unmatched. This chain's CDR3 is CASSLVTGRVTDTQYF. In DNA form, the CDR3 reads TGTGCCAGCAGTTTAGTTACCGGGAGGGTCACAGATACGCAGTATTTT.

Written as DNA, the CDR3 is TGTGCCAGCTCACCAGGGCCGGAGCCAAACTATGGCTACACCTTC. Residues: CASSPGPEPNYGYTF. The chain is built from TRBV18 and TRBJ1-2; no clear D gene. The CDR3 has 15 residues. The V gene lost 2 bases and the J gene lost 2 bases, with 12 bases spanning the gap. In germline, CDR1 is KGHSH, CDR2 LQKENI.

The CDR3 bases are TGTGCCAGCGTGAGCACCGGGGAGCTGTTTTTT. Protein: CASVSTGELFF. The rearrangement joins TRBV2 to TRBJ2-2, with D unclear. Trimming took 8 bases from V and 4 from J, leaving 5 bases between them. The germline V gene has CDR1 SNHLY and CDR2 FYNNEI. The CDR3 contains 11 residues.

On this clonotype itself: One end of the junction varies from germline; a read error may be responsible. The rearrangement links TRBV6-5 to TRBJ2-1; possible D gene TRBD1, 6 bases. The CDR3 is 16 amino acids. Per germline, CDR1 MNHEY and CDR2 SVGAGI. CDR3 sequence (DNA): TGTGCCAGCAGTTACCCTCAGGGGACCCCCGGCAATGGGCAGTTCTTC. Its protein is CASSYPQGTPGNGQFF.

This clonotype turned up a few times. This CDR3 is CSARRGLEGDTQYF. As DNA, the CDR3 is TGCAGTGCCCGACGGGGACTAGAGGGTGATACGCAGTATTTT. The J gene is TRBJ2-3, the V gene TRBV20-1; 8 nucleotides line up with TRBD2. Germline V gives CDR1 DFQATT, CDR2 SNEGSKA (reference sequence). This CDR3 spans 14 amino acids. Trimming removed 6 bases from V and 6 bases from J; junction bases left unmatched: 11.

Concerning this clonotype itself: One end of the junction is discordant with germline, which a read error may explain. This chain uses TRBV11-2 with TRBJ2-1, with no clear D. The germline gives CDR1 SGHAT, CDR2 FQNNGV. This CDR3 has 12 residues. The CDR3 nucleotides are TGTGCCAGAAGCTTAGCATACAATGAGCAGTTCTTC. This codes for CARSLAYNEQFF. The complete variable domain, with remaining parts taken from reference TRBV11-2 and TRBJ2-1, reads EAGVAQSPRYKIIEKRQSVAFWCNPISGHATLYWYQQILGQGPKLLIQFQNNGVVDDSQLPKDRFSAERLKGVDSTLKIQPAKLEDSAVYLCARSLAYNEQFFGPGTRLTVL.

The chain has TRBV29-1 and TRBJ1-2; no reliable D call. V was cut by 6 bases and J by 4 bases, with 15 bases left in between. The germline V gene has CDR1 SQVTM and CDR2 ANQGSEA. The CDR3 contains 13 residues. The DNA of the CDR3 is TGCAGCGTAGAAACCGAGACTCTCTATGGCTACACCTTC. It specifies CSVETETLYGYTF.

The rearrangement joins TRBV21-1 to TRBJ2-1; the DNA was not used to check the table's D call, TRBD2. TRBV21-1 corresponds to a pseudogene. This CDR3 has 23 residues. In DNA form, the CDR3 reads TGTGCCAGCAGCGGTACAGGGCAGGGGCCCTTACTCCCTAGCGGGAGGAAGGACAATGAGCAGTTCTTC. This encodes CASSGTGQGPLLPSGRKDNEQFF.

For this clonotype: Sequence at one end of the junction differs from germline and may be a read error. V is TRBV7-9 and J is TRBJ1-1, with D unresolved. The germline V gene encodes CDR1 SEHNR and CDR2 FQNEAQ (reference sequence). The CDR3 contains 14 residues. CDR3 residues: CASSVAGVNTEAFF. Here the CDR3 DNA reads TGTGCCAGCAGCGTAGCTGGGGTGAACACTGAAGCTTTCTTT.